This TCR beta chain was retrieved from a study of blood T cell dynamics during melanoma immunotherapy. Whole-study results and caveats: Disease-control patients' PBMC repertoires became either more clonal or more diverse at W3.

The time point: week 3, after first cycle of checkpoint inhibitor. In regard to this clone: Its antigen is unknown.

TCRdb's copy holds only in-frame clones and misses some; the assay was immunoSEQ multiplex PCR. Of 7,800 or so clones listed, approximately 80% are singletons. CDR3 length: 14 amino acids. Trimming removed 0 bases at V and 8 bases at J, with 11 bases between. In germline, CDR1 is SGDLS, CDR2 YYNGEE. The sequencing used blood, collected from a patient treated with checkpoint blockade. The chain joins TRBV9 to TRBJ1-4; D might be TRBD1 (6 bases). This receptor was identified in a human donor with melanoma. CDR3 sequence reads: CASSVGGAGEKLFF. The CDR3 nucleotides are TGTGCCAGCAGCGTAGGGGGGGCTGGGGAAAAACTGTTTTTT.